Presented here are 9 T cell receptor beta chains from one specimen sequenced in a study of T-cell memory formation after mild COVID-19. TCRdb recomputed calls from the 5' RACE reads with MiXCR, one row per CDR3 protein. Of around 390,000 distinct CDR3 sequences listed, roughly 15% were seen once; the top ten hold approximately 21%. The specimen was PBMCs or a T cell subset sorted from them (not recorded which). The source of these receptors is a man younger than 35 who had mild COVID-19 (a few samples of this study predate the infection). Cell type and time point are not known.

The chain employs TRBV3-1 and TRBJ2-4; a possible D gene is TRBD2 (7 bases). Germline V gene sequence: CDR1 LGHDT, CDR2 YNNKEL (reference sequence). The germline V and J ends were trimmed by 0 bases and 7 bases, with 19 bases remaining between them. The CDR3 is 17 residues long. The CDR3 coding sequence is TGTGCCAGCAGCCAAGATTGGGCGGGGGCAACCAGGAACATTCAGTACTTC. Protein product: CASSQDWAGATRNIQYF.

The chain uses TRBV9 and TRBJ1-4, with D perhaps TRBD1 (5 bases). The CDR3 totals 15 residues. The ends were cut back, 0 bases at V and 6 bases at J, with 12 bases in the middle. Germline CDR1 SGDLS, CDR2 YYNGEE. CDR3 residues: CASSVGPGADEKLFF. The DNA of the CDR3 is TGTGCCAGCAGCGTAGGACCCGGGGCGGATGAAAAACTGTTTTTT.

This clonotype was found a few times. The V gene is TRBV4-1, the J gene TRBJ2-5; 7 bases are a match to TRBD2. The CDR3 consists of 15 residues. Germline V gene sequence: CDR1 MGHRA, CDR2 YSYEKL. V was pared by 1 base and J by 4 bases, with 6 bases of the junction left unmatched. CDR3 sequence: CASSQVGGEGETQYF. CDR3 DNA sequence: TGCGCCAGCAGCCAAGTAGGAGGGGAGGGAGAGACCCAGTACTTC.

This clonotype has just a few counts. The chain is built from TRBV30 and TRBJ2-7; 8 positions match TRBD1. Per germline, CDR1 GTSNPN and CDR2 SVGIG (reference sequence). Germline trimming cut 4 bases from V and 5 bases from J; bases unmatched to any gene: 13. The CDR3 is 15 amino acids. CDR3 region: CAWTGTGSQGNEQYF. Written as DNA, the CDR3 is TGTGCCTGGACCGGGACAGGTTCTCAAGGCAACGAGCAGTACTTC.

As DNA, the CDR3 is TGTGCCAGCAGCTTACGGCAGGGGGCGCGTCTAGGCACTGAAGCTTTCTTT. Its protein is CASSLRQGARLGTEAFF. V and J are TRBV7-2 and TRBJ1-1, with 8 bases fitting TRBD1. V gave up 2 bases and J gave up 4 bases; unmatched junction bases: 12. The CDR3 covers 17 residues. CDR1 and CDR2 from the germline V gene are SGHTA and FQGNSA.

The chain employs TRBV29-1 and TRBJ2-2; D uncertain. This CDR3 spans 11 amino acids. Looked up from germline, CDR1 is SQVTM and CDR2 is ANQGSEA. V lost 4 bases to trimming and J lost 5 bases, with 5 bases between them. The CDR3 protein is CSVAVTGELFF. The CDR3 bases are TGCAGCGTTGCTGTTACCGGGGAGCTGTTTTTT.

The chain employs TRBV6-2 or TRBV6-3 and TRBJ2-1; D remains unclear. CDR1 and CDR2 (germline): MNHEY, SVGEGT. The germline V and J ends were trimmed by 2 bases and 5 bases, with 13 bases remaining between them. The CDR3 has 15 residues. The CDR3 DNA reads TGTGCCAGCAGTTACGGCCTCTATCCCAACAATGAGCAGTTCTTC. It specifies CASSYGLYPNNEQFF.

This clonotype has more than one count but fewer than ten. The genes are TRBV7-6 and TRBJ2-5; D not resolved. The CDR3 has 14 amino acids. Germline assignment: CDR1 SGHVS and CDR2 FNYEAQ. The ends were cut back, 4 bases at V and 2 bases at J, with 11 bases in the middle. The CDR3 is CASSSQTRQETQYF. Here the CDR3 DNA reads TGTGCCAGCAGCTCCCAGACACGGCAAGAGACCCAGTACTTC.

V gene TRBV7-2 combines with J gene TRBJ2-1, with TRBD1 identical over 7 bases. The CDR3 loop spans 14 amino acids. From germline, CDR1 is SGHTA and CDR2 FQGNSA. Trimming at V came to 2 bases and at J to 7 bases, leaving 5 bases not matched to a gene. The CDR3 here is CASSLLGQSNEQFF. The CDR3 coding sequence is TGTGCCAGCAGCTTACTGGGACAGTCTAATGAGCAGTTCTTC.